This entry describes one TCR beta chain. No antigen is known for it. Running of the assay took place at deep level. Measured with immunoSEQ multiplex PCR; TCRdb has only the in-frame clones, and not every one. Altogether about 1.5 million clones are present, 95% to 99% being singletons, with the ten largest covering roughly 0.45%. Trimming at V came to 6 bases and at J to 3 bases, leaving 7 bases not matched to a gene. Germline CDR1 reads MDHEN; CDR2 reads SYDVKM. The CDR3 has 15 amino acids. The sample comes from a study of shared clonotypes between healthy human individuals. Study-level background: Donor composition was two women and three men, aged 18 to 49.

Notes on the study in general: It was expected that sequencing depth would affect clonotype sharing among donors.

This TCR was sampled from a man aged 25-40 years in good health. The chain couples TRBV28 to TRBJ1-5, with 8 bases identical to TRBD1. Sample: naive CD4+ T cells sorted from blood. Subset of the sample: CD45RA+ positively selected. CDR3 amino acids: CASRPTGGFNQPQHF. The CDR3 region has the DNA TGTGCCAGCAGACCAACAGGGGGATTCAATCAGCCCCAGCATTTT.